Listed below are T cell receptor beta chains from one sample, sequenced in a study of Graves' ophthalmopathy and Graves' hyperthyroidism. Each CDR3 protein gets one entry after TCRdb re-called the multiplex PCR reads with MiXCR. The table has hundreds of thousands of distinct CDR3 sequences, around 21% seen once. Specimen: peripheral blood. The receptors derive from a woman aged 18 to 35 with stable Graves' hyperthyroidism. Each CDR3 is given with its conserved first and last residue. D genes are given only for firm matches. The size entry is marked missing in some rows and otherwise reads once, few, many or a size class.

>NA|NA|TRBV27|TRBJ1-1
CASSSRQRGEAFF
TGTGCCAGCAGTTCAAGACAGCGGGGGGAAGCTTTCTTT
>NA|TRBD2|TRBV20-1|TRBJ2-7
CSAIPLAGWYDEQYF
TGCAGTGCCATACCTCTAGCGGGATGGTATGACGAGCAGTACTTC
>many|NA|TRBV9|TRBJ2-7
CASSVARYDEQYF
TGTGCCAGCAGCGTAGCTAGGTACGACGAGCAGTACTTC
>many|NA|TRBV12-3/TRBV12-4|TRBJ2-7
CASSKALYEQYF
TGTGCCAGCAGTAAAGCTCTCTACGAGCAGTACTTC
>many|TRBD1|TRBV7-6|TRBJ2-2
CASSLTTGAVTGELFF
TGTGCCAGCAGCTTAACGACAGGGGCGGTAACCGGGGAGCTGTTTTTT
>NA|TRBD2|TRBV6-2/TRBV6-3|TRBJ2-7
CATQRGSTYEQYF
TGTGCCACCCAGCGGGGGTCAACGTACGAGCAGTACTTC
>many|TRBD1|TRBV7-3|TRBJ1-1
CASSRGTGDEAFF
TGTGCCAGCAGCCGGGGGACAGGGGATGAAGCTTTCTTT
>many|NA|TRBV2|TRBJ2-4
CASRRGVAKNIQYF
TGTGCCAGCAGGAGGGGGGTAGCCAAAAACATTCAGTACTTC
>NA|NA|TRBV12-3/TRBV12-4|TRBJ1-1
CASSWTSRPTEAFF
TGTGCCAGCAGCTGGACATCCAGGCCCACTGAAGCTTTCTTT
>many|NA|TRBV28|TRBJ2-7
CASTTSSAYEQYF
TGTGCCAGCACTACGTCTAGCGCCTACGAGCAGTACTTC
>many|NA|TRBV2|TRBJ1-1
CARRQIGTDSTEAFF
TGTGCCAGAAGACAGATAGGTACGGATTCCACTGAAGCTTTCTTT
>few|TRBD1|TRBV11-2|TRBJ2-2
CASSSLGYRGRLGELFF
TGTGCCAGCAGCTCCCTGGGATACAGGGGGCGCCTTGGGGAGCTGTTTTTT
>many|TRBD2|TRBV25-1|TRBJ2-5
CASSEPIGLAGQETQYF
TGTGCCAGCAGTGAACCAATAGGACTAGCGGGTCAAGAGACCCAGTACTTC
>many|TRBD1|TRBV6-1|TRBJ1-5
CASSLDRVIGSQHF
TGTGCCAGCAGTCTAGACAGGGTAATAGGATCCCAGCATTTT
>NA|TRBD1|TRBV27|TRBJ1-1
CASSLSQGEGTEAFF
TGTGCCAGCAGTTTATCGCAGGGGGAAGGCACTGAAGCTTTCTTT
>NA|TRBD1|TRBV28|TRBJ1-6
CASSPGQGIQNSPLHF
TGTGCCAGCAGTCCGGGACAGGGGATTCAGAATTCACCCCTCCACTTT
>many|TRBD1|TRBV10-3|TRBJ2-7
CAISDRGYGDEQYF
TGTGCCATCAGCGACAGGGGGTATGGGGACGAGCAGTACTTC
>many|TRBD1|TRBV6-2/TRBV6-3|TRBJ2-7
CASRWTGTYEQYF
TGTGCCAGCAGATGGACAGGAACCTACGAGCAGTACTTC
>many|TRBD1|TRBV7-9|TRBJ1-1
CASSLGQGGNTEAFF
TGTGCCAGCAGCTTAGGACAGGGTGGTAACACTGAAGCTTTCTTT
>many|NA|TRBV30|TRBJ2-7
CAWSVGTGRYF
TGTGCCTGGAGTGTGGGAACAGGGAGGTACTTC
>many|NA|TRBV28|TRBJ2-5
CASSLRDVSPGEETQYF
TGTGCCAGCAGTTTAAGGGACGTATCACCGGGGGAAGAGACCCAGTACTTC
>NA|NA|TRBV12-5|TRBJ1-1
CASVLSSPGTEAFF
TGTGCTAGTGTCCTTTCCTCTCCGGGCACTGAAGCTTTCTTT
>many|TRBD1|TRBV27|TRBJ1-6
CASSLIRGQGALPYNSPLHF
TGTGCCAGCAGCTTGATTCGGGGACAGGGGGCACTACCGTATAATTCACCCCTCCACTTT
>many|TRBD1|TRBV28|TRBJ1-1
CALGPGQATEAFF
TGTGCTCTGGGTCCGGGACAGGCCACTGAAGCTTTCTTT
>NA|NA|TRBV6-1|TRBJ1-5
CASRPGIHQPQHF
TGTGCCAGCAGGCCAGGGATCCATCAGCCCCAGCATTTT
>many|NA|TRBV11-2|TRBJ2-5
CASSLVGRISQETQYF
TGTGCCAGCAGCTTAGTGGGCAGGATTTCACAAGAGACCCAGTACTTC
>many|NA|TRBV12-3/TRBV12-4|TRBJ2-5
CASSPRLGGNVGTQYF
TGTGCCAGCAGCCCCAGGTTGGGTGGCAACGTCGGGACCCAGTACTTC
>many|NA|TRBV25-1|TRBJ1-5
CASRGDRNQPQHF
TGTGCCAGCCGGGGGGACCGGAATCAGCCCCAGCATTTT
>many|TRBD1|TRBV7-2|TRBJ2-7
CASSLVGQGAYEQYF
TGTGCCAGCAGTTTAGTGGGACAGGGGGCCTACGAGCAGTACTTC
>many|TRBD2|TRBV20-1|TRBJ2-2
CSATSGTNTGELFF
TGCAGTGCTACGAGCGGGACGAACACCGGGGAGCTGTTTTTT
>many|TRBD1|TRBV28|TRBJ2-4
CASMGQDRNIQYF
TGTGCCAGCATGGGACAGGACAGAAACATTCAGTACTTC
>many|TRBD2|TRBV5-1|TRBJ2-7
CASRLDSGSYEQYF
TGCGCCAGCAGGCTTGACAGCGGGAGTTACGAGCAGTACTTC
>many|TRBD1|TRBV2|TRBJ2-5
CASSQGQGEETQYF
TGTGCCAGCAGCCAGGGCCAGGGGGAAGAGACCCAGTACTTC
>NA|NA|TRBV14|TRBJ1-1
CASSRFSIGPNTEAFF
TGTGCCAGCAGCCGCTTTAGTATAGGCCCGAACACTGAAGCTTTCTTT
>many|NA|TRBV7-8|TRBJ1-1
CASSPPGRKTEAFF
TGTGCCAGCAGCCCCCCAGGGAGAAAAACTGAAGCTTTCTTT
>few|NA|TRBV11-2|TRBJ2-7
CASSPLYRRRSSYEQYF
TGTGCCAGCAGCCCACTTTATAGGCGGAGAAGCTCCTACGAGCAGTACTTC
>many|NA|TRBV29-1|TRBJ2-4
CSVGPGQGSIQYF
TGCAGCGTTGGCCCCGGGCAGGGGAGCATTCAGTACTTC
>many|TRBD1|TRBV28|TRBJ2-7
CASRTGRYEQYF
TGTGCCAGCAGGACAGGGAGATACGAGCAGTACTTC
>many|NA|TRBV24-1|TRBJ1-5
CATSDIGSNQPQHF
TGTGCCACCAGTGATATAGGTAGCAATCAGCCCCAGCATTTT
>many|NA|TRBV20-1|TRBJ2-7
CSASHGQSPYEQYF
TGCAGTGCTAGCCACGGACAGAGTCCCTACGAGCAGTACTTC
>many|NA|TRBV7-2|TRBJ1-6
CASSAQQGLGASPLHF
TGTGCCAGCAGCGCCCAACAGGGTTTAGGGGCTTCACCCCTCCACTTT
>many|NA|TRBV28|TRBJ2-3
CASSLRRPTDTQYF
TGTGCCAGCAGTTTACGGCGGCCCACAGATACGCAGTATTTT
>many|TRBD1|TRBV9|TRBJ2-5
CASSLYQGERYQETQYF
TGTGCCAGCAGCCTATACCAGGGGGAGCGGTACCAAGAGACCCAGTACTTC
>NA|TRBD1|TRBV2|TRBJ2-2
CASRARGRRTGELFF
TGTGCCAGCAGAGCGAGGGGGCGCAGGACCGGGGAGCTGTTTTTT
>many|TRBD2|TRBV4-1|TRBJ2-7
CASSQVPTSGGYEQYF
TGCGCCAGCAGCCAAGTCCCGACTAGCGGAGGCTACGAGCAGTACTTC
>many|NA|TRBV19|TRBJ1-2
CASAPDRDYGYTF
TGTGCCAGTGCTCCGGACAGAGATTATGGCTACACCTTC
>many|NA|TRBV20-1|TRBJ2-7
CSAKDLSYEQYF
TGCAGTGCTAAAGACCTCTCCTACGAGCAGTACTTC
>NA|NA|TRBV18|TRBJ1-5
CASSPPGTNSNQPQHF
TGTGCCAGCTCACCACCCGGGACAAATAGCAATCAGCCCCAGCATTTT
>NA|NA|TRBV20-1|TRBJ1-5
CSATLTGWSQPQHF
TGCAGTGCTACCCTAACAGGGTGGAGTCAGCCCCAGCATTTT
>many|NA|TRBV2|TRBJ1-5
CASSEEHGGNQPQHF
TGTGCCAGCAGTGAGGAACATGGGGGCAATCAGCCCCAGCATTTT
>many|TRBD2|TRBV4-1|TRBJ2-7
CASSRETSGQYEQYF
TGCGCCAGCAGCCGAGAGACTAGCGGGCAATACGAGCAGTACTTC
>few|TRBD1|TRBV9|TRBJ1-2
CASSSQGTANYGYTF
TGTGCCAGCAGCTCGCAAGGGACAGCCAACTATGGCTACACCTTC